The 26 T cell receptor beta chains below all came from one sample that was sequenced in a study of graft-versus-host responses after intestinal transplantation (dated by TCRdb to 2020 to 2023). The library relied on the immunoSEQ multiplex PCR assay. TCRdb carries this immuneACCESS record with in-frame sequences only. Its versions omit some clonotypes, under half of them owing to an unresolved V gene in the studies checked, with the rest unexplained. The sample profile shows about 90,000 clones; about 91% of them were found once. Roughly 0.5% of the sample is in the top ten clones. Read against the paper, the sample's time point label means: cells obtained before transplantation from donor or recipient. These receptors' targets are unknown. Sequenced material: unstimulated CD8+ T cells sorted from spleen or lymph node cells, taken before intestinal transplant. The source of these receptors is a human donor who received an intestinal transplant.

This chain joins TRBV2 and TRBJ1-1; D is uncertain. V lost 8 bases to trimming and J lost 0 bases, with 16 bases between them. The CDR3 runs 15 residues. Germline lookup yields CDR1 SNHLY and CDR2 FYNNEI. CDR3 sequence (DNA): TGTGCCAGCGCATCCTACAGTTCCATGAACACTGAAGCTTTCTTT. Amino acids: CASASYSSMNTEAFF.

The genes are TRBV5-6 and TRBJ2-7; D uncertain. Deletions cut 1 base from V and 2 bases from J, with 13 bases between. This CDR3 region has 15 residues. Germline loops: CDR1 SGHDT, CDR2 YYEEEE. CDR3 nucleotides: TGTGCCAGCAGCTTGTCGGGTGACGTGACCTACGAGCAGTACTTC. This gives the protein CASSLSGDVTYEQYF. Full variable domain (missing parts from reference TRBV5-6 and TRBJ2-7): DAGVTQSPTHLIKTRGQQVTLRCSPKSGHDTVSWYQQALGQGPQFIFQYYEEEERQRGNFPDRFSGHQFPNYSSELNVNALLLGDSALYLCASSLSGDVTYEQYFGPGTRLTVT.

The chain has TRBV4-1 and TRBJ2-5, with 9 positions matching TRBD1. Losses at the gene ends were 4 bases for V and 4 bases for J; bases not matched to a gene: 16. CDR3 length equals 18 residues. CDR1 and CDR2 from the germline V gene are MGHRA and YSYEKL. CDR3 loop: CASSLKTVGTGLAETQYF. The CDR3 nucleotides read TGCGCCAGCAGCCTCAAGACCGTGGGGACAGGGCTAGCAGAGACCCAGTACTTC.

The chain uses TRBV11-2 and TRBJ2-5; D is undetermined. The CDR3 consists of 15 residues. Trimming shortened V by 5 bases and J by 0 bases, and 13 bases separated the two germline ends. Germline-derived CDR1 and CDR2 are SGHAT and FQNNGV. The CDR3 DNA follows: TGTGCCAGCAGCCCTCTCGACACTTACCAAGAGACCCAGTACTTC. Protein: CASSPLDTYQETQYF.

The V gene is TRBV11-2, the J gene TRBJ2-7; 8 bases are shared with TRBD2. Germline lookup yields CDR1 SGHAT and CDR2 FQNNGV. J gave up 7 bases and V 3 bases, and 8 bases lay outside the gene matches. CDR3 length equals 14 residues. The CDR3 is CASSLVSGAAEQYF. CDR3 nucleotide sequence: TGTGCCAGCAGCTTGGTTAGCGGGGCGGCAGAGCAGTACTTC.

The gene calls are TRBV5-6 and TRBJ1-1; 9 nucleotides align to TRBD1. Germline assignment: CDR1 SGHDT and CDR2 YYEEEE. The J segment lost 4 bases and the V segment lost 0 bases, leaving 1 base of the junction unmatched. The CDR3 has 14 amino acids. The CDR3 DNA is TGTGCCAGCAGCTTGGGACAGGGGGGCACTGAAGCTTTCTTT. This gives the protein CASSLGQGGTEAFF.

J is TRBJ2-3 and V is TRBV2, with D maybe TRBD1 (6 bases). The CDR3 length is 15 residues. CDR1 and CDR2 from the germline V gene are SNHLY and FYNNEI. Trimming left V 5 bases short and J 0 bases short, with 12 bases between. CDR3 in DNA: TGTGCCAGCAGTTCAGACAGGTCTAGCACAGATACGCAGTATTTT. Translated, it gives CASSSDRSSTDTQYF.

As to this clone: At one end, the junction sequence differs from germline, possibly due to a read error. V is TRBV19 and J is TRBJ2-1; 16 bases line up with TRBD2. Germline CDR1 reads LNHDA; CDR2 reads SQIVND (reference sequence). The CDR3 contains 14 residues. CDR3 DNA: TGTGCCACCGAAGAACCGGGACTAGCGGGAGGGCCGCTCTTC. Protein sequence: CATEEPGLAGGPLF.

This chain uses TRBV5-1 with TRBJ1-1; a weak D match, TRBD1 (6 bases). The CDR3 is 14 residues long. V lost 6 bases to trimming and J lost 1 base, with 13 bases between them. Germline CDR1 SGHRS, CDR2 YFSETQ. The CDR3 bases are TGCGCCAGCACAGAATGGGGACAGAACACTGAAGCTTTCTTT. Amino acids: CASTEWGQNTEAFF.

The J gene is TRBJ2-7, the V gene TRBV5-1, with a weak D call TRBD2 (6 bases). CDR1 is SGHRS, CDR2 YFSETQ, per germline. This CDR3 contains 17 residues. Trimming stripped 4 bases from V and 0 bases from J, with 20 bases between. CDR3 in DNA: TGCGCCAGCAGCGACTACTCCAGTGCTAGCGCCTCCTACGAGCAGTACTTC. Amino acid sequence: CASSDYSSASASYEQYF.

This chain uses TRBV5-5 with TRBJ2-1; D is unresolved. The germline V gene has CDR1 SGHKS and CDR2 YYEKEE (reference sequence). The V end was cut by 0 bases, the J end by 2 bases, with 3 bases between. This CDR3 spans 13 amino acids. Here the CDR3 reads CASSLEPYNEQFF. The DNA of the CDR3 is TGTGCCAGCAGCTTGGAGCCCTACAATGAGCAGTTCTTC.

The chain combines TRBV11-2 with TRBJ2-4, with TRBD2 as a possible D gene (6 bases). The V gene's germline CDR1 is SGHAT and CDR2 FQNNGV. V was cut by 2 bases and J by 8 bases, with 19 bases left in between. The CDR3 has 16 residues. The CDR3 spells CASSLLPSGEVDIQYF. The CDR3 DNA reads as TGTGCCAGCAGCTTACTCCCCTCGGGAGAGGTCGACATTCAGTACTTC. Using reference TRBV11-2 and TRBJ2-4 for the parts outside the CDR3, the full variable domain is EAGVAQSPRYKIIEKRQSVAFWCNPISGHATLYWYQQILGQGPKLLIQFQNNGVVDDSQLPKDRFSAERLKGVDSTLKIQPAKLEDSAVYLCASSLLPSGEVDIQYFGAGTRLSVL.

The V call is TRBV19, the J call TRBJ1-1, with D possibly being TRBD1 (5 bases). Deletions cut 6 bases from V and 7 bases from J, with 12 bases between. The CDR3 runs to 12 residues. Germline CDR1 reads LNHDA; CDR2 reads SQIVND (reference sequence). The CDR3 bases are TGTGCCAGTAGCTTGGGGAGGGGTGAAGCTTTCTTT. It translates to CASSLGRGEAFF.

This chain links TRBV7-9 with TRBJ1-4; perhaps TRBD1 as D (5 bases). The CDR3 is 15 residues long. V was cut by 3 bases and J by 6 bases, with 14 bases left in between. Germline V lookup: CDR1 SEHNR, CDR2 FQNEAQ (reference sequence). The CDR3 DNA sequence: TGTGCCAGCAGCTTTTTTCGGGGGGAAGATGAAAAACTGTTTTTT. It yields the protein CASSFFRGEDEKLFF.

The genes are TRBV19 and TRBJ2-1, with D perhaps TRBD2 (6 bases). The CDR3 contains 13 residues. Trimming took off 3 bases at V and 9 bases at J, with 12 bases between the two ends. The V gene's germline CDR1 is LNHDA and CDR2 SQIVND (reference sequence). CDR3 in amino acids: CASSMGLLGEQFF. CDR3 coding DNA: TGTGCCAGTAGTATGGGACTGTTGGGTGAGCAGTTCTTC.

This chain uses TRBV4-1 with TRBJ2-7, with 7 bases matching TRBD2. The CDR3 runs 13 residues. Germline V gives CDR1 MGHRA, CDR2 YSYEKL. Trimming cost V 1 base and J 5 bases; bases outside gene matches: 2. CDR3 in DNA: TGCGCCAGCAGCCAAGTGGCGGGGGACGAGCAGTACTTC. Translation: CASSQVAGDEQYF.

CDR3 nucleotides: TGTGCCACGTGGGCTAGCGGGGTTCGCGAGCAGTACTTC. Translating it yields CATWASGVREQYF. The gene calls are TRBV11-2 and TRBJ2-7; 9 positions match TRBD2. This CDR3 contains 13 residues. V shed 10 bases and J 6 bases; nucleotides not matched to a gene: 10. Germline CDR1 and CDR2: SGHAT and FQNNGV.

A remark on this clone: Other DNA sequences in the same sample also yield this CDR3. The chain combines TRBV27 with TRBJ1-5; D remains ambiguous. Germline CDR1 and CDR2: MNHEY and SMNVEV (reference sequence). The V end lost 3 bases, the J end lost 6 bases, and 9 bases lay between the germline ends. The CDR3 spans 13 residues. CDR3 sequence: CASSFGLFQPQHF. CDR3 nucleotides: TGTGCCAGCAGTTTCGGGTTGTTTCAGCCCCAGCATTTT.

This chain joins TRBV2 and TRBJ1-4; 8 nucleotides align to TRBD1. J gave up 4 bases and V 6 bases, and 4 bases lay outside the gene matches. The CDR3 is 14 amino acids. Germline assignment: CDR1 SNHLY and CDR2 FYNNEI. CDR3 in DNA: TGTGCCAGCAGGGGGACAGGACTTAATGAAAAACTGTTTTTT. It encodes CASRGTGLNEKLFF.

This clone was found once. The chain combines TRBV4-3 with TRBJ2-7, with TRBD2 matching over 9 bases. The V and J ends lost 1 base and 2 bases, in that order; junction bases with no gene match: 3. CDR1 and CDR2 (germline): LGHNA, YSLEER. This CDR3 contains 15 residues. The CDR3 DNA reads as TGCGCCAGCAGCCAAGGTTCTAGCGGGGCCTACGAGCAGTACTTC. Its translation: CASSQGSSGAYEQYF.

The V and J genes are TRBV2 and TRBJ2-7; D might be TRBD1 (7 bases). This CDR3 region has 14 residues. Germline-derived CDR1 and CDR2 are SNHLY and FYNNEI. V was trimmed by 2 bases and J by 3 bases, leaving 11 bases between them. CDR3 in amino acids: CASSENRGGYEQYF. DNA for the CDR3: TGTGCCAGCAGTGAAAACAGGGGAGGCTACGAGCAGTACTTC.

This chain links TRBV19 with TRBJ2-1, with D perhaps matching TRBD1 (5 bases). CDR1 and CDR2 (germline): LNHDA, SQIVND (reference sequence). V lost 5 bases, J lost 7 bases, and 15 bases lay in between. The CDR3 runs to 14 residues. The CDR3 bases are TGTGCCAGTAGTGGGTACAGGCCCTCGAATGAGCAGTTCTTC. Amino acid sequence: CASSGYRPSNEQFF.

The chain combines TRBV19 with TRBJ2-2; D ambiguous. The CDR3 extends over 14 amino acids. The germline V gene encodes CDR1 LNHDA and CDR2 SQIVND (reference sequence). V lost 6 bases, J lost 3 bases, and 11 bases lay in between. The CDR3 DNA sequence: TGTGCCAGTAGCTACAGACCTTACACCGGGGAGCTGTTTTTT. Its translation is CASSYRPYTGELFF.

This clone was observed a few times. This chain joins TRBV30 and TRBJ1-1; TRBD1 matches at 8 bases. Germline V gene sequence: CDR1 GTSNPN, CDR2 SVGIG (reference sequence). V was pared by 3 bases and J by 3 bases, with 6 bases of the junction left unmatched. The CDR3 extends over 14 amino acids. The DNA of the CDR3 is TGTGCCTGGAGGGACAGGGTGAGAGACACTGAAGCTTTCTTT. This encodes CAWRDRVRDTEAFF.

The chain is built from TRBV6-5 and TRBJ1-1, with D perhaps matching TRBD1 (5 bases). The ends were cut back, 0 bases at V and 5 bases at J, with 10 bases in the middle. This CDR3 is built from 14 residues. CDR1 and CDR2 (germline): MNHEY, SVGAGI. DNA of the CDR3: TGTGCCAGCAGTTACTCGGGGGGTCGGACTGAAGCTTTCTTT. It codes for CASSYSGGRTEAFF.

A word on this clone: Relative to the germline gene, one junction end is altered; a read error may explain this. The chain links TRBV10-2 to TRBJ1-2; the D gene is possibly TRBD1 (6 bases). The germline V gene encodes CDR1 WSHSY and CDR2 SAAADI. This CDR3 has 13 amino acids. In nucleotides, the CDR3 is TGCGCCAGCAGTGGGGACATCCTTTATGACTACACCTTC. Its protein is CASSGDILYDYTF.